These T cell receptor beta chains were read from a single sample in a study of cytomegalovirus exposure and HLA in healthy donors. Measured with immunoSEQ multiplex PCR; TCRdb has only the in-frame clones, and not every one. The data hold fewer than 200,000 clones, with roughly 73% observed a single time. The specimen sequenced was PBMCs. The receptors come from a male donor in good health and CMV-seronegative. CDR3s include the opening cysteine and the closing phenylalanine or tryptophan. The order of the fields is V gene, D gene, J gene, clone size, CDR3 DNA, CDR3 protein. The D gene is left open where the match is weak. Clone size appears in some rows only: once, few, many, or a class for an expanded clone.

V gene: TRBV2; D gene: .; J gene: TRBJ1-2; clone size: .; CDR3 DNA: TGTGCCATACAAGCAGCCGGGGTGAGGAGCTACACCTTC; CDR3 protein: CAIQAAGVRSYTF
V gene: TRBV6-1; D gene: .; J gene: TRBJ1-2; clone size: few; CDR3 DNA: TGTGCCATTGAGATGGGTTTTGGTGGCGGCTATGGCTACACCTTC; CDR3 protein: CAIEMGFGGGYGYTF
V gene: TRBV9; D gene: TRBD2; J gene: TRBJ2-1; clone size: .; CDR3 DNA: TGTGCCAGCAGCCCGGCGGCGGGAGATGAGCAGTTCTTC; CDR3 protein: CASSPAAGDEQFF
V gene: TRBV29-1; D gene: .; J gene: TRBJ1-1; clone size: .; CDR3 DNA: TGCAGCGTGGCCGGACAGAACCTTGAAGCTTTCTTT; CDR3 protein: CSVAGQNLEAFF
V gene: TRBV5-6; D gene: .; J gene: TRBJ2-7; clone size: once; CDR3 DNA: TGTGCCAGCAGCTTTAGGAGCTACGAGCAGTACTTC; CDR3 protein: CASSFRSYEQYF
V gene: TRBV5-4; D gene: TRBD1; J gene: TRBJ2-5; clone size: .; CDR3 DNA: TGTGCCAGCAGAAGCGCAGGGGGCCGGGAGACCCAGTACTTC; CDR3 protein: CASRSAGGRETQYF
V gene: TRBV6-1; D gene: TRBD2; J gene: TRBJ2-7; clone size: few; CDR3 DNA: TGTGCCAGCAGCGAAGGCACTAGCGATACCTACGAGCAGTACTTC; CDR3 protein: CASSEGTSDTYEQYF
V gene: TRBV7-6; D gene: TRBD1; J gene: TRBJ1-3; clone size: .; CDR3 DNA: TGTGCCAGCAGCTCCAGGACAGGGGTGGCTGGAAACACCATATATTTT; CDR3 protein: CASSSRTGVAGNTIYF
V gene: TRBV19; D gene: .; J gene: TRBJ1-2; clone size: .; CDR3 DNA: TGTGCCAGTAGTATCGGGGTCGGTGGCTACACCTTC; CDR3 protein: CASSIGVGGYTF
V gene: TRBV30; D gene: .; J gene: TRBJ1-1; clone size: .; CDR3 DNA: TGTGCCTGGAGTGCCCGGAGGGGCACTGAAGCTTTCTTT; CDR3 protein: CAWSARRGTEAFF
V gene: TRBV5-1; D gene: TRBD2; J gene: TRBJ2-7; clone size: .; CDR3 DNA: TGCGCCAGCAGCTTGAGCTGGCGGGGGGAGCAGTACTTC; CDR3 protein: CASSLSWRGEQYF
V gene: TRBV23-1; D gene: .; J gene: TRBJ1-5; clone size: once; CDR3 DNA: TGCGCCAGCAGTCAGCCCCAGGCGTTCAATCGGCCCCAGCATTTT; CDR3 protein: CASSQPQAFNRPQHF
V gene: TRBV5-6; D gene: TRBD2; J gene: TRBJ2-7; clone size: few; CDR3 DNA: TGTGCCAGCAGCTTGGGACTAGCGGGATTGCACGAGCAGTACTTC; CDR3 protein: CASSLGLAGLHEQYF
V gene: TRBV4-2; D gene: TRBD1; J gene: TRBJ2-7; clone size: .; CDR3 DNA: TGTGCCAGCAGCCAACCGGACAGGGGGCCCCCGTACTTC; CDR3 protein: CASSQPDRGPPYF
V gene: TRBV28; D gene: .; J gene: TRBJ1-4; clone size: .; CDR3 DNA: TGTGCCAGCAGCCCCTTGAATGAAAAACTGTTTTTT; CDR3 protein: CASSPLNEKLFF
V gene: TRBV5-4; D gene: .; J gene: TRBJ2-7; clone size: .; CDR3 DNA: TGTGCCAGCAGCCACCGGGACACCTTCTACGAGCAGTACTTC; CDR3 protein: CASSHRDTFYEQYF
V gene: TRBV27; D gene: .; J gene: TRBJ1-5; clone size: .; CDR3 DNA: TGTGCCAGCAGTTTAGGGGAGAGGGGGAGCAATCAGCCCCAGCATTTT; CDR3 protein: CASSLGERGSNQPQHF
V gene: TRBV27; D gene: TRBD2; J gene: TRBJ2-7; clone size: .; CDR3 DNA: TGTGCCAGCAGTTTCCAAGGACTAGGGAACCCCGAGCAGTACTTC; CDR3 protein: CASSFQGLGNPEQYF
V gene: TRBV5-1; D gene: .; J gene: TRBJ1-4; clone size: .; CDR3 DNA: TGCGCCAGCAGCCCCGCCCTTGGCTCAGGGCGGAGAGAAAAACTGTTTTTT; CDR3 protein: CASSPALGSGRREKLFF
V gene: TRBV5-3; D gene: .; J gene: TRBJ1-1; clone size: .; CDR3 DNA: TGTGCCAGAAGCTTGTTTCCTCTGAACACTGAAGCTTTCTTT; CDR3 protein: CARSLFPLNTEAFF
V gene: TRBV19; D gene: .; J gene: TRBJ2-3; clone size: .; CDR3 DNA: TGTGCCAGTAGAGTCGGACTACTCACAGATACGCAGTATTTT; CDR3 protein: CASRVGLLTDTQYF
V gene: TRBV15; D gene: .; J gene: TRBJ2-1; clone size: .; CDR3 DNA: TGTGCCACCAGCAGAGATGGGGTGGCGGGGCCCCAGTTCTTC; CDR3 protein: CATSRDGVAGPQFF
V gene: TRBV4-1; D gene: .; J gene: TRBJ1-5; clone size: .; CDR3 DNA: TGCGCCAGCAGCCAAGATCGGAGGGCGGACCAGCCCCAGCATTTT; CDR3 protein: CASSQDRRADQPQHF
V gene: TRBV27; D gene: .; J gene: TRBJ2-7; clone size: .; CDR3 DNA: TGTGCCAGCAGTGACTCCTCCTACGAGCAGTACTTC; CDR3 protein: CASSDSSYEQYF
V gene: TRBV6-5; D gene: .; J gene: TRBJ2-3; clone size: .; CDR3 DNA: TGTGCCGTTTCGATGGGACTCCTGAGGGATACGCAGTATTTT; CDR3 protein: CAVSMGLLRDTQYF
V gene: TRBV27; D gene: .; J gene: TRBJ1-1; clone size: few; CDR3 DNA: TGTGCCAGCAGTTTCCGGGGAGAGAACACTGAAGCTTTCTTT; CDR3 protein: CASSFRGENTEAFF
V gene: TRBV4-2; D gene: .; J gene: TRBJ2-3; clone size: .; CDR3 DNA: TGTGCCAGCAGCCCACAGGTATCAGCTAGCACAGATACGCAGTATTTT; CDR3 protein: CASSPQVSASTDTQYF
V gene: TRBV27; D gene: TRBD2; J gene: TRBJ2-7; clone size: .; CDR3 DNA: TGTGCCAGCAGTTTGTTGGGGCCGGGACTAGCGGGAGGGCACGAGCAGTACTTC; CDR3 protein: CASSLLGPGLAGGHEQYF
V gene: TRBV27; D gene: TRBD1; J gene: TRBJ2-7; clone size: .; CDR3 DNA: TGTGCCAGCAGCGACAGGGGGGCTCGCGAGCAGTACTTC; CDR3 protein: CASSDRGAREQYF
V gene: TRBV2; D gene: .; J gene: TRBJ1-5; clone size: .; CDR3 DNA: TGTGCCAGCAGTGAACAGGGGAGGGGCAATCAGCCCCAGCATTTT; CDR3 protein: CASSEQGRGNQPQHF
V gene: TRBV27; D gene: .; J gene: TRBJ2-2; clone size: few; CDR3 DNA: TGTGCCAGCAGTTATAACGGGAACACCGGGGAGCTGTTTTTT; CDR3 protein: CASSYNGNTGELFF
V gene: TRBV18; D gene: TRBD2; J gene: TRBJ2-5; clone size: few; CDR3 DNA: TGTGCCAGCTCACCAGGGACTAGACAAGAGACCCAGTACTTC; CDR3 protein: CASSPGTRQETQYF
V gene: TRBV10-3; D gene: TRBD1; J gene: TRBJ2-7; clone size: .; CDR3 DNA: TGTGCCATCAGGGTAGGACAGGGGTTTGGCGAGCAGTACTTC; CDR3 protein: CAIRVGQGFGEQYF
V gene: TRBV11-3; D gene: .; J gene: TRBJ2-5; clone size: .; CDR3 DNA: TGTGCCAGCAGCTTAGGCCTAGCCGGTAAAGAGACCCAGTACTTC; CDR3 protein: CASSLGLAGKETQYF
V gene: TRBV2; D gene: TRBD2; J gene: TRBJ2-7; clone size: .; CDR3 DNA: TGTGCCAGCAGTGAATTCGGGAGGGTATACGAGCAGTACTTC; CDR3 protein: CASSEFGRVYEQYF
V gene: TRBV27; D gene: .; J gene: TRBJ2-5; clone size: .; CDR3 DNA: TGTGCCAGCAGTTCCCAGGGGCGGGAGACCCAGTACTTC; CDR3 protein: CASSSQGRETQYF
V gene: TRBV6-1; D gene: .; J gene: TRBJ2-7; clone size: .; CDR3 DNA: TGTGCCAGCAGTGAAAGTATAGGGGGTCGTTACGAGCAGTACTTC; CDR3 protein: CASSESIGGRYEQYF
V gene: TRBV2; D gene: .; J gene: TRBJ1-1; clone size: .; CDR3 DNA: TGTGCCAGCACTTCTTTTGGGGGAGGAACTGAAGCTTTCTTT; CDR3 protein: CASTSFGGGTEAFF
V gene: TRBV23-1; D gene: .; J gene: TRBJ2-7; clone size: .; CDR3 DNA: TGCGCCAGCAGTCATTACGTGGAGGGGGCAAACTACGAGCAGTACTTC; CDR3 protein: CASSHYVEGANYEQYF
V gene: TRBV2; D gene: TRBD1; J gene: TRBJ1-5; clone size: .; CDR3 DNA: TGTGCCAGCAGTCGATCAGGGGGTCAAAATCAGCCCCAGCATTTT; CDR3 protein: CASSRSGGQNQPQHF
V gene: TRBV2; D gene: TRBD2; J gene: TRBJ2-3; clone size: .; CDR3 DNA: TGTGCCAGCAGTGAAGCCGCTGGACTAGCGGGAGGAACAGATACGCAGTATTTT; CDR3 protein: CASSEAAGLAGGTDTQYF
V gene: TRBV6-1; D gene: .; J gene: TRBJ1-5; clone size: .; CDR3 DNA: TGTGCCAGCTTGCCGTACGGTAGCAATCAGCCCCAGCATTTT; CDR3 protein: CASLPYGSNQPQHF
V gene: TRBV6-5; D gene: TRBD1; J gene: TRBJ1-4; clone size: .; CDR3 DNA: TGTGCCAGCAGTTACCGGGGAACAGGGGGCAAGGAAAAACTGTTTTTT; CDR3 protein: CASSYRGTGGKEKLFF
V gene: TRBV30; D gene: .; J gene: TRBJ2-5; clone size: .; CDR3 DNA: TGTGCCTGGAGTCCCACGGGGTACCAAGAGACCCAGTACTTC; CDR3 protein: CAWSPTGYQETQYF